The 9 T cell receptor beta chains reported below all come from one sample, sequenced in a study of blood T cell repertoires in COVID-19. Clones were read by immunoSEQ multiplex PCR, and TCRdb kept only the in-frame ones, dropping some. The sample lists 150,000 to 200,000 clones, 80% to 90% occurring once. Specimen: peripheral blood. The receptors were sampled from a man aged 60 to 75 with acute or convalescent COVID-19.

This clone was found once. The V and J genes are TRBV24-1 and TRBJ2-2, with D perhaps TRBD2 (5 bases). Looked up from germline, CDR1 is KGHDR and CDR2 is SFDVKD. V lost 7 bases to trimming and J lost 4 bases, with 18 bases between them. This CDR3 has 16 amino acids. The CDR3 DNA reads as TGTGCCACCAGCCCCCTCATAACGGGGAGCACCGGGGAGCTGTTTTTT. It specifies CATSPLITGSTGELFF.

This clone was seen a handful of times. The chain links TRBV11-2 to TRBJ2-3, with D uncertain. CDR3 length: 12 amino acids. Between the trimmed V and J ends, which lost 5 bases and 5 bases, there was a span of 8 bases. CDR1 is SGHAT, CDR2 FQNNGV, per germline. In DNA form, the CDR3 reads TGTGCCAGCAGCGCCAACAGAGATACGCAGTATTTT. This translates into CASSANRDTQYF.

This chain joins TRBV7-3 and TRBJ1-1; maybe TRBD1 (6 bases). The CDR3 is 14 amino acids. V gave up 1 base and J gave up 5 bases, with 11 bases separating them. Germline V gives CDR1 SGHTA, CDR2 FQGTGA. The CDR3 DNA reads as TGTGCCAGCAGCTTAAGAGGGGGTCGGACTGAAGCTTTCTTT. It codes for CASSLRGGRTEAFF.

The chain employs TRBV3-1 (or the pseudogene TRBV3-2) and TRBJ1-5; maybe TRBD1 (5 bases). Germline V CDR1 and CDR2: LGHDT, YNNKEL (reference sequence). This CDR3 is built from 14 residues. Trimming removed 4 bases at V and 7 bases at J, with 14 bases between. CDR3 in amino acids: CASSPRGGEQPQHF. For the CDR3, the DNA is TGTGCCAGCAGCCCCAGAGGAGGGGAGCAGCCCCAGCATTTT.

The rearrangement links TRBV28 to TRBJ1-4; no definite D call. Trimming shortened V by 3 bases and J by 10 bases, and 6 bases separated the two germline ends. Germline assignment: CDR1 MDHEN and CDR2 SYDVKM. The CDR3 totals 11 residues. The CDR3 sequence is CASSLSVKLFF. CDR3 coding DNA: TGTGCCAGCAGTTTGAGCGTAAAACTGTTTTTT.

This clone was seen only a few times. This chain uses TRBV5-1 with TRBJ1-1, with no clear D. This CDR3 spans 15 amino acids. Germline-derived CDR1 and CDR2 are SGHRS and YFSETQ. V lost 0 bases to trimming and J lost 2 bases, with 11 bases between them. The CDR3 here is CASSLASGLNTEAFF. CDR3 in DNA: TGCGCCAGCAGCTTGGCTTCGGGTTTAAACACTGAAGCTTTCTTT.

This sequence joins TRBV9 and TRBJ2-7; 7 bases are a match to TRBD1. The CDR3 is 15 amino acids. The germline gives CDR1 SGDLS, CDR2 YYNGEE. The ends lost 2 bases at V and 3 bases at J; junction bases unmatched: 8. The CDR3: CASSVGQASSYEQYF. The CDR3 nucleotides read TGTGCCAGCAGCGTCGGACAGGCCTCAAGCTACGAGCAGTACTTC.

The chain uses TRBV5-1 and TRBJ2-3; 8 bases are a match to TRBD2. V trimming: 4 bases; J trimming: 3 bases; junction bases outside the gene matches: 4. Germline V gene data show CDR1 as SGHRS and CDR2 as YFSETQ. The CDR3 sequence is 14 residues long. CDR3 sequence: CASSPVAGTDTQYF. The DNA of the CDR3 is TGCGCCAGCAGCCCCGTAGCGGGAACAGATACGCAGTATTTT. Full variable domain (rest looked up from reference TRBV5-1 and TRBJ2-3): KAGVTQTPRYLIKTRGQQVTLSCSPISGHRSVSWYQQTPGQGLQFLFEYFSETQRNKGNFPGRFSGRQFSNSRSEMNVSTLELGDSALYLCASSPVAGTDTQYFGPGTRLTVL.

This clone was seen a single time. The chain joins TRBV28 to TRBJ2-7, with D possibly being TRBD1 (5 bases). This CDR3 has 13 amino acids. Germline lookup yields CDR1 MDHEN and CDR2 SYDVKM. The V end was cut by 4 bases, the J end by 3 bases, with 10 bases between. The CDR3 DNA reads TGTGCCAGCAGTTGGACACCCCGCTACGAGCAGTACTTC. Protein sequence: CASSWTPRYEQYF.